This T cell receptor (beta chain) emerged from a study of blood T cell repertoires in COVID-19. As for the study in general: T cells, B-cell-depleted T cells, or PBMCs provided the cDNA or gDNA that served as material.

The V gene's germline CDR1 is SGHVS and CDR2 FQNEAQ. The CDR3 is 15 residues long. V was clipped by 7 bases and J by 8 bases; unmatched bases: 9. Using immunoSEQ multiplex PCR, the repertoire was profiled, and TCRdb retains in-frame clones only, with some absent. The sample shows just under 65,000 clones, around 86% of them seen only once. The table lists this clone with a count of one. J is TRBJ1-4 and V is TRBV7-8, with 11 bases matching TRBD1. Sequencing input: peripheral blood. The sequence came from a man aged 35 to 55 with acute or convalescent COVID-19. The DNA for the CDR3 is TGTGCCAGCACAAGTGCCGGGACAGGGGGAGAAAAACTGTTTTTT. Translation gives CASTSAGTGGEKLFF.